This passage covers 23 T cell receptor beta chains from one sample sequenced in a study of pediatric ulcerative colitis. Only in-frame clones appear in the TCRdb table, and some are missing; sequencing was by immunoSEQ multiplex PCR. The table includes roughly 30,000 clones, around 80% detected once. The specimen was blood. All receptors derive from a boy aged 5-17 years with severe ulcerative colitis.

V gene TRBV7-8 combines with J gene TRBJ2-7, with 7 bases matching TRBD1. Unmatched junction bases numbered 6, after V lost 1 base and J lost 0 bases. This CDR3 is built from 16 residues. Germline V gene lookup returns CDR1 SGHVS and CDR2 FQNEAQ. The DNA for the CDR3 is TGTGCCAGCAGCTTAGAGGGACAGACGAGCTCCTACGAGCAGTACTTC. Translating gives CASSLEGQTSSYEQYF.

This clone was picked up a small number of times. V is TRBV5-6 and J is TRBJ2-7, with 9 bases fitting TRBD2. Losses at the gene ends were 3 bases for V and 0 bases for J; bases not matched to a gene: 4. Germline V gives CDR1 SGHDT, CDR2 YYEEEE. The CDR3 length is 15 residues. Here the CDR3 reads CASSSAGGVSYEQYF. The DNA of the CDR3 is TGTGCCAGCAGCTCGGCGGGGGGGGTCTCCTACGAGCAGTACTTC.

The V gene is TRBV18, the J gene TRBJ1-2; no clear D. Germline CDR1 is KGHSH and CDR2 is LQKENI. This CDR3 has 11 residues. Trimming cost V 3 bases and J 4 bases, with 3 bases left between them. The CDR3 loop reads CASSPGYGYTF. CDR3 DNA sequence: TGTGCCAGCTCACCCGGCTATGGCTACACCTTC.

The rearrangement joins TRBV5-4 to TRBJ1-1; D is undetermined. CDR1 and CDR2 from the germline V gene are SGHNT and YYREEE (reference sequence). The V end lost 1 base, the J end lost 6 bases, and 16 bases lay between the germline ends. The CDR3 covers 15 residues. The CDR3 protein is CASSLQTTRGAEAFF. The CDR3 DNA sequence: TGTGCCAGCAGCTTGCAAACCACCCGAGGTGCTGAAGCTTTCTTT.

The V gene is TRBV5-1, the J gene TRBJ2-7; a possible D gene is TRBD1 (6 bases). The V gene's germline CDR1 is SGHRS and CDR2 YFSETQ. With 4 bases removed from V and 0 bases from J, the gap between germline ends came to 8 bases. The CDR3 spans 13 residues. CDR3 amino acids: CASSQDSSYEQYF. The DNA of the CDR3 is TGCGCCAGCAGCCAGGACAGCTCCTACGAGCAGTACTTC.

The chain combines TRBV6-5 with TRBJ1-1; the D gene is possibly TRBD1 (5 bases). Germline-derived CDR1 and CDR2 are MNHEY and SVGAGI. The CDR3 has 16 residues. The V end was cut by 0 bases, the J end by 7 bases, with 18 bases between. The CDR3: CASSYSIVWGVSEAFF. CDR3 in DNA: TGTGCCAGCAGTTACTCGATTGTTTGGGGGGTGAGTGAAGCTTTCTTT.

The rearrangement uses TRBV5-4 and TRBJ1-2; 9 bases are a match to TRBD1. The V gene end was trimmed by 4 bases and the J gene end by 8 bases; junction bases not matched to a gene: 6. Germline V gives CDR1 SGHNT, CDR2 YYREEE (reference sequence). This CDR3 has 13 amino acids. CDR3 amino acids: CASSPQGAGGYTF. The DNA of the CDR3 is TGTGCCAGCAGCCCACAGGGGGCTGGGGGCTACACCTTC.

The gene calls are TRBV7-9 and TRBJ2-1; 9 nucleotides match TRBD2. Germline CDR1 is SEHNR and CDR2 is FQNEAQ (reference sequence). The CDR3 extends over 17 amino acids. J was trimmed by 6 bases and V by 5 bases; bases with no gene match: 14. CDR3 protein: CASSPTSWGLATNEQFF. DNA for the CDR3: TGTGCCAGCAGCCCTACCAGCTGGGGACTAGCAACCAATGAGCAGTTCTTC.

The sample holds a few counts of this clone. This rearrangement joins TRBV9 to TRBJ2-7, with a possible D match to TRBD2 (5 bases). Trimming took off 0 bases at V and 6 bases at J, with 10 bases between the two ends. This CDR3 contains 13 residues. The germline V gene has CDR1 SGDLS and CDR2 YYNGEE. CDR3 in amino acids: CASSVDLAAEQYF. CDR3 coding DNA: TGTGCCAGCAGCGTAGACCTAGCAGCCGAGCAGTACTTC. Full variable domain (missing parts from reference TRBV9 and TRBJ2-7): DSGVTQTPKHLITATGQRVTLRCSPRSGDLSVYWYQQSLDQGLQFLIQYYNGEERAKGNILERFSAQQFPDLHSELNLSSLELGDSALYFCASSVDLAAEQYFGPGTRLTVT.

This chain links TRBV2 with TRBJ1-6, with D hard to call. The CDR3 consists of 14 residues. V lost 4 bases and J lost 7, with 11 bases in between. CDR1 is SNHLY, CDR2 FYNNEI, per germline. In nucleotides, the CDR3 is TGTGCCAGCAGTGTTCCCGGGGTAAATTCACCCCTCCACTTT. Its translation is CASSVPGVNSPLHF.

The genes are TRBV2 and TRBJ2-5; D not certain. In germline, CDR1 is SNHLY, CDR2 FYNNEI. CDR3 length equals 13 residues. Trimming took off 6 bases at V and 5 bases at J, with 13 bases between the two ends. CDR3 DNA sequence: TGTGCCAGCAGGCCCCTTACGGTTGAGACCCAGTACTTC. Protein sequence: CASRPLTVETQYF.

The rearrangement joins TRBV6-6 to TRBJ1-4; no clear D. V lost 6 bases, J lost 7 bases, and 18 bases lay in between. This CDR3 has 15 residues. CDR1 and CDR2 from the germline V gene are MNHNY and SVGAGI (reference sequence). As DNA, the CDR3 is TGTGCCAGCAGAGCTCCTGATAGGGTTTTTGAAAAACTGTTTTTT. Translation gives CASRAPDRVFEKLFF.

V is TRBV7-6 and J is TRBJ2-3, with 7 bases that match TRBD1. CDR3 size: 14 residues. J was trimmed by 2 bases and V by 5 bases; bases with no gene match: 4. From germline, CDR1 is SGHVS and CDR2 FNYEAQ. In DNA form, the CDR3 reads TGTGCCAGCAGCAAGGGACAGATCACAGATACGCAGTATTTT. Protein sequence: CASSKGQITDTQYF. The variable domain in full, with the rest retrieved from reference TRBV7-6 and TRBJ2-3, is GAGVSQSPRYKVTKRGQDVALRCDPISGHVSLYWYRQALGQGPEFLTYFNYEAQQDKSGLPNDRFSAERPEGSISTLTIQRTEQRDSAMYRCASSKGQITDTQYFGPGTRLTVL.

The chain has TRBV19 and TRBJ2-2; the match to TRBD1 covers 8 bases. This CDR3 is 15 amino acids long. J lost 5 bases, V lost 7 bases, and 9 bases had no gene match. Germline V gene lookup returns CDR1 LNHDA and CDR2 SQIVND (reference sequence). The CDR3 protein is CASTPRQGRTGELFF. The CDR3 nucleotides read TGTGCCAGTACCCCTAGACAGGGGAGAACCGGGGAGCTGTTTTTT.

The chain is built from TRBV5-1 and TRBJ2-7; tentative D call: TRBD2 (6 bases). The germline CDR1 and CDR2 sequences are SGHRS and YFSETQ. V dropped 0 bases and J dropped 2 bases, with 12 bases sitting between them. CDR3 length equals 15 residues. The CDR3 here is CASSLGDSKTYEQYF. In DNA, the CDR3 is TGCGCCAGCAGCTTGGGGGACTCCAAAACCTACGAGCAGTACTTC.

The chain carries TRBV2 and TRBJ2-3; D is unclear. The CDR3 is made up of 11 amino acids. Trimming stripped 4 bases from V and 6 bases from J, with 5 bases between. CDR1 is SNHLY, CDR2 FYNNEI, per germline. The CDR3 DNA reads as TGTGCCAGCAGTGGGTGGGATACGCAGTATTTT. Translation: CASSGWDTQYF.

This chain uses TRBV2 with TRBJ1-1; D unresolved. The germline V and J ends were trimmed by 6 bases and 9 bases, with 17 bases remaining between them. The CDR3 length is 13 residues. Germline assignment: CDR1 SNHLY and CDR2 FYNNEI. The DNA of the CDR3 is TGTGCCAGCAGGGCCGATGCGGGTAGTAAAGCTTTCTTT. Translating it yields CASRADAGSKAFF.

V is TRBV7-8 and J is TRBJ2-2; the match to TRBD1 covers 7 bases. CDR3 size: 16 residues. The germline CDR1 and CDR2 sequences are SGHVS and FQNEAQ. The J segment lost 0 bases and the V segment lost 1 base, leaving 2 bases of the junction unmatched. The CDR3 nucleotides read TGTGCCAGCAGCTTAGAAGGGGGCGCGAACACCGGGGAGCTGTTTTTT. Protein product: CASSLEGGANTGELFF. The full variable domain, rest sourced from reference TRBV7-8 and TRBJ2-2, is GAGVSQSPRYKVAKRGQDVALRCDPISGHVSLFWYQQALGQGPEFLTYFQNEAQLDKSGLPSDRFFAERPEGSVSTLKIQRTQQEDSAVYLCASSLEGGANTGELFFGEGSRLTVL.

A single count supports this clone. The rearrangement links TRBV6-5 to TRBJ1-5; the D is unclear. There are 13 residues in the CDR3. Per the germline V gene, CDR1 is MNHEY and CDR2 is SVGAGI. V lost 4 bases to trimming and J lost 3 bases, with 7 bases between them. The CDR3 spells CASSWGNNQPQHF. The CDR3 DNA is TGTGCCAGCAGTTGGGGAAACAATCAGCCCCAGCATTTT.

This clone was detected a few times. This chain connects TRBV4-2 to TRBJ1-5, with D possibly being TRBD1 (6 bases). Germline assignment: CDR1 LGHNA and CDR2 YNFKEQ. CDR3 length equals 14 residues. V lost 1 base and J lost 5, with 9 bases in between. CDR3 in DNA: TGTGCCAGCAGCCAAGGACAGGACTATCAGCCCCAGCATTTT. Translated, it gives CASSQGQDYQPQHF.

The J gene is TRBJ2-3, the V gene TRBV10-3, with D tentatively TRBD1 (6 bases). This CDR3 is built from 12 residues. The V end lost 8 bases, the J end lost 5 bases, and 11 bases lay between the germline ends. The germline V gene encodes CDR1 ENHRY and CDR2 SYGVKD. CDR3 nucleotides: TGTGCCATCGAGGGGGTTGGAGATACGCAGTATTTT. Protein sequence: CAIEGVGDTQYF.

The chain recombines TRBV27 with TRBJ2-7, with 7 bases that match TRBD1. The CDR3 consists of 14 residues. Unmatched junction bases numbered 9, after V lost 5 bases and J lost 5 bases. Germline CDR1 MNHEY, CDR2 SMNVEV (reference sequence). CDR3 protein: CASSPLTGFNEQYF. The DNA of the CDR3 is TGTGCCAGCAGTCCCTTGACAGGGTTTAACGAGCAGTACTTC.

The V and J genes are TRBV27 and TRBJ2-1; TRBD1 is a possible D gene (5 bases). This CDR3 region has 15 residues. The V end was cut by 3 bases, the J end by 5 bases, with 14 bases between. The V gene's germline CDR1 is MNHEY and CDR2 SMNVEV (reference sequence). In DNA, the CDR3 is TGTGCCAGCAGTTTTATGGGGCAGCAACACAATGAGCAGTTCTTC. It encodes CASSFMGQQHNEQFF.